Each of the 5 T cell receptor beta chains below was sequenced from the same sample in a study of T cell repertoires in cytomegalovirus infection. Their antigen targets remain unknown. TCRdb re-called the reads with MiXCR, one entry per CDR3 protein. Of 45,000 to 50,000 distinct CDR3 sequences in the sample, under 20% were seen once. The sample was CD8+ T cells from cultured PBMCs, taken from culture after CMV antigen stimulation. Every receptor here comes from a human donor in good health (CMV status not recorded). Some clones in this sample may be carry-over from other donors' samples.

The chain is built from TRBV12-3 or TRBV12-4 and TRBJ1-2; D is ambiguous. V lost 8 bases, J lost 0 bases, and 7 bases lay in between. The CDR3 contains 12 residues. CDR3 protein: CASGSANYGYTF. DNA of the CDR3: TGTGCCAGCGGTTCAGCTAACTATGGCTACACCTTC.

The rearrangement joins TRBV20-1 to TRBJ2-2; 9 nucleotides line up with TRBD1. The CDR3 spans 14 residues. Losses at the gene ends were 3 bases for V and 7 bases for J; bases not matched to a gene: 6. The germline CDR1 and CDR2 sequences are DFQATT and SNEGSKA (reference sequence). CDR3 amino acids: CSASNRGRVGELFF. CDR3 DNA sequence: TGCAGTGCTAGCAACAGGGGGCGCGTCGGGGAGCTGTTTTTT.

The V and J genes are TRBV11-2 and TRBJ2-2, with TRBD2 matching 7 bases. With V trimmed by 1 base and J by 6 bases, 5 bases remained unmatched. Germline V gene lookup returns CDR1 SGHAT and CDR2 FQNNGV. There are 15 residues in the CDR3. CDR3 sequence: CASSLGSGGPGELFF. CDR3 bases: TGTGCCAGCAGCTTAGGGTCGGGAGGACCCGGGGAGCTGTTTTTT.

In its sample, this clonotype ranks as medium-sized. The genes are TRBV2 and TRBJ2-5; D ambiguous. The germline V gene encodes CDR1 SNHLY and CDR2 FYNNEI. The germline V and J ends were trimmed by 1 base and 5 bases, with 11 bases remaining between them. The CDR3 runs 14 residues. The CDR3 DNA is TGTGCCAGCAGTGAAGGGCAGGCCAGGGAGACCCAGTACTTC. Its protein product is CASSEGQARETQYF.

This clonotype was seen more than once but under ten times. V gene TRBV27 combines with J gene TRBJ2-1; D is undetermined. The germline V and J ends were trimmed by 2 bases and 0 bases, with 5 bases remaining between them. This CDR3 comprises 14 residues. The V gene's germline CDR1 is MNHEY and CDR2 SMNVEV (reference sequence). DNA for the CDR3: TGTGCCAGCAGTTTAGGTGGCTCCTACAATGAGCAGTTCTTC. Its protein product is CASSLGGSYNEQFF.